A single sample gave rise to the 8 T cell receptor beta chains below, sequenced in a study of vaccination effects on CD4 cells after COVID-19. Their antigens remain unidentified. Here immunoSEQ multiplex PCR was the method, and the copy in TCRdb shows in-frame clones only, minus some. The sample consists of about 24,000 clones, 72% of them appearing once. ViraFEST used viral peptide pools to expand antigen-specific CD4+ T cells before sequencing. Following 10 days of culture, CD4+ T cells were isolated. Vaccination of participants consisted of two doses of either the BNT162b2 or mRNA-1273 vaccine. Sequenced here: CD4+ T cells from PBMCs cultured with HCoV-NL63 spike peptides, sampled after COVID-19 vaccination. The receptors originated from a human donor who received a COVID-19 vaccine.

This chain uses TRBV10-3 with TRBJ2-2, with 8 nucleotides matching TRBD1. CDR1 is ENHRY and CDR2 is SYGVKD in the germline V gene. V was clipped by 5 bases and J by 4 bases; unmatched bases: 6. This CDR3 region has 15 residues. Written as DNA, the CDR3 is TGTGCCATCAGTAGAGGACAGGGTGGCACCGGGGAGCTGTTTTTT. Translation gives CAISRGQGGTGELFF.

This sequence joins TRBV18 and TRBJ1-2, with 7 bases identical to TRBD1. The junction had 11 bases not matched to a gene; V was cut back by 3 bases and J by 4 bases. The CDR3 loop spans 16 amino acids. Germline V gene data show CDR1 as KGHSH and CDR2 as LQKENI. CDR3 loop: CASSPPSSGQSYGYTF. CDR3 DNA: TGTGCCAGCTCACCTCCAAGTTCGGGACAGAGCTATGGCTACACCTTC.

The V and J genes are TRBV30 and TRBJ2-5, with D uncertain. CDR3 length: 12 amino acids. Germline V gives CDR1 GTSNPN, CDR2 SVGIG (reference sequence). Trimming left V 3 bases short and J 0 bases short, with 5 bases between. The CDR3 here is CAWSRDQETQYF. CDR3 coding DNA: TGTGCCTGGAGCCGGGACCAAGAGACCCAGTACTTC.

Here the CDR3 reads CASSLVPGTRSSSGANVLTF. In DNA form, the CDR3 reads TGCGCCAGCAGCTTGGTGCCGGGGACTAGATCAAGCTCTGGGGCCAACGTCCTGACTTTC. The chain couples TRBV5-1 to TRBJ2-6, with TRBD2 identical over 8 bases. Germline CDR1 SGHRS, CDR2 YFSETQ. The CDR3 is made up of 20 amino acids. The V segment lost 0 bases and the J segment 0 bases; nucleotides outside the gene matches: 11. Full variable domain (missing parts from reference TRBV5-1 and TRBJ2-6): KAGVTQTPRYLIKTRGQQVTLSCSPISGHRSVSWYQQTPGQGLQFLFEYFSETQRNKGNFPGRFSGRQFSNSRSEMNVSTLELGDSALYLCASSLVPGTRSSSGANVLTFGAGSRLTVL.

CDR3 amino acids: CASSGPKLGQIYGYTF. The CDR3, as DNA: TGCGCCAGCAGTGGTCCGAAACTGGGACAGATCTATGGCTACACCTTC. The rearrangement joins TRBV10-1 to TRBJ1-2, with 7 bases aligning to TRBD1. Germline V gene sequence: CDR1 WNHNN, CDR2 SYGVQD (reference sequence). Trimming removed 4 bases from V and 4 bases from J; junction bases left unmatched: 12. This CDR3 is built from 16 residues.

The CDR3 here is CASSQVAGATEAFF. CDR3 in DNA: TGTGCCAGCAGCCAAGTCGCGGGAGCAACTGAAGCTTTCTTT. This rearrangement joins TRBV14 to TRBJ1-1; no reliable D call. CDR1 is SGHDN, CDR2 FVKESK, per germline. V lost 1 base and J 5 bases, leaving 11 bases between the germline ends. The CDR3 consists of 14 residues.

This clone showed up just once. The chain uses TRBV9 and TRBJ2-3; D could derive from TRBD1 or TRBD2 (5 bases each). V was shortened by 4 bases and J by 0 bases, with 15 bases between the two germline ends. The V gene's germline CDR1 is SGDLS and CDR2 YYNGEE. The CDR3 spans 16 residues. The CDR3 protein is CASSSSGQLSTDTQYF. The CDR3 nucleotides read TGTGCCAGCAGCTCATCGGGGCAATTAAGCACAGATACGCAGTATTTT.

The chain recombines TRBV9 with TRBJ1-3; no definite D call. Trimming removed 2 bases from V and 0 bases from J, with 9 bases in between. CDR1 and CDR2 from the germline V gene are SGDLS and YYNGEE. The CDR3 extends over 15 amino acids. The DNA for the CDR3 is TGTGCCAGCAGCGTGGGAGGTAGCTCTGGAAACACCATATATTTT. The encoded protein is CASSVGGSSGNTIYF.